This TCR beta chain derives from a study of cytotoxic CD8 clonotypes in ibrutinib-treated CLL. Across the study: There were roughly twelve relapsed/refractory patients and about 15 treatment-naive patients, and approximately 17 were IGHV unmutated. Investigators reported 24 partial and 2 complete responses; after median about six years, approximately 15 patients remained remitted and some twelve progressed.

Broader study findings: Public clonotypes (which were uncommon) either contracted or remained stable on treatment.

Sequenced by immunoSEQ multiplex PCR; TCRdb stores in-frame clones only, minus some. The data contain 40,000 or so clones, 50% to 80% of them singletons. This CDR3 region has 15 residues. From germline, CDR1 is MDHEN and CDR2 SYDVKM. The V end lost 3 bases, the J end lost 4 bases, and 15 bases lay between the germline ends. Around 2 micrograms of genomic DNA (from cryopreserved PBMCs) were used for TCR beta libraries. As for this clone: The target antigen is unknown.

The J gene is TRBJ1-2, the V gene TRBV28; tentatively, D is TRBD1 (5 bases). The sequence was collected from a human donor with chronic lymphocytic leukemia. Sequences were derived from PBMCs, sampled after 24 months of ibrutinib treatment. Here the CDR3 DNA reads TGTGCCAGCAGTTTTCCCGTGACAGAACGCTATGGCTACACCTTC. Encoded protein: CASSFPVTERYGYTF.